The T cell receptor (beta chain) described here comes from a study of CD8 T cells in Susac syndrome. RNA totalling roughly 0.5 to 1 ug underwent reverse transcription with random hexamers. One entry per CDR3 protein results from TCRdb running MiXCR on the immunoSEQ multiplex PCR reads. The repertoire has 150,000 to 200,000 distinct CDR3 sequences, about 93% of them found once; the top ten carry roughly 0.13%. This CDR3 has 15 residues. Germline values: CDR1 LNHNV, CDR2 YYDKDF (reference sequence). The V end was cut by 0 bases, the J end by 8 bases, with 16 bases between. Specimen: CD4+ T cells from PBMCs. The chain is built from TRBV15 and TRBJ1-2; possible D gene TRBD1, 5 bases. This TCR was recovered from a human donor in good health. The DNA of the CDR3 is TGTGCCACCAGCAGAGATCGCACTGGGGCGCAAGGCTACACCTTC. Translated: CATSRDRTGAQGYTF.